This paragraph covers one T cell receptor (beta chain) sequence. The data are from a study of OX40 agonist ivuxolimab in advanced cancers. Study at large: Ivuxolimab is an agonistic anti-OX40 (CD134) antibody, and patients were treated with it. Every 2 weeks, patients received ivuxolimab intravenously, dosed at 0.01 to 10 mg/kg. At roughly 80% male, the cohort had a mean age of around 56 years, ranging from about 20 to 79. Past anti-PD-1, anti-PD-L1 or anti-CTLA-4 therapy was accepted, and 30% to 45% had received some.

Using immunoSEQ multiplex PCR, the repertoire was profiled, and TCRdb retains in-frame clones only, with some absent. The profile shows about 35,000 clones, nearly 75% of them singletons. The material sequenced was CD4+ or CD8+ T cells sorted from blood, taken in a trial of the OX40 agonist ivuxolimab. The TCR sequence derives from an adult with an advanced solid tumor such as melanoma, head and neck, liver or kidney cancer.

This CDR3 reads CSVKTGGGNQPQHF. CDR3 DNA sequence: TGCAGCGTTAAAACAGGGGGCGGCAATCAGCCCCAGCATTTT. The chain is built from TRBV29-1 and TRBJ1-5, with 9 bases aligning to TRBD1. Trimming removed 5 bases from V and 2 bases from J; junction bases left unmatched: 4. CDR3 length equals 14 residues. Germline V gene lookup returns CDR1 SQVTM and CDR2 ANQGSEA.